The clone carrying this TCR beta chain ranks as medium-sized. What it binds is unknown. Genomic DNA, the template, was used for profiling of the TCR beta VDJ and CDR3. TCRdb processed the reads anew with MiXCR; each CDR3 protein has one entry. Of 110,000 or so distinct CDR3 sequences listed, 55% to 70% were seen once; the top ten hold 25% to 30%. V dropped 8 bases and J dropped 0 bases, with 11 bases sitting between them. The CDR3 has 15 amino acids. Germline lookup yields CDR1 SNHLY and CDR2 FYNNEI. The data are from a study of CD8+CD57+ T cells in acquired aplastic anemia. Study-wide findings and caveats: Any difference that existed in CD8+ Simpson's diversity between patients and controls was not significant. Patients and controls shared twenty-nine CD8+ CDR3 sequences, highly expressed in patients.

The patients chosen for sequencing had shown expansion of CD8+CD57+ cells (detected by flow cytometry). The patients all had a severe acquired aplastic anemia diagnosis. The source of this sequence is a human donor with aplastic anemia. The V gene is TRBV2, the J gene TRBJ2-6, with D uncertain. Material: sorted CD4+, CD8+, or CD8+CD57+ T cells (not recorded which) from PBMCs. CDR3 sequence: CASRPDGSGANVLTF. CDR3 nucleotides: TGTGCCAGCCGACCGGACGGCTCTGGGGCCAACGTCCTGACTTTC.